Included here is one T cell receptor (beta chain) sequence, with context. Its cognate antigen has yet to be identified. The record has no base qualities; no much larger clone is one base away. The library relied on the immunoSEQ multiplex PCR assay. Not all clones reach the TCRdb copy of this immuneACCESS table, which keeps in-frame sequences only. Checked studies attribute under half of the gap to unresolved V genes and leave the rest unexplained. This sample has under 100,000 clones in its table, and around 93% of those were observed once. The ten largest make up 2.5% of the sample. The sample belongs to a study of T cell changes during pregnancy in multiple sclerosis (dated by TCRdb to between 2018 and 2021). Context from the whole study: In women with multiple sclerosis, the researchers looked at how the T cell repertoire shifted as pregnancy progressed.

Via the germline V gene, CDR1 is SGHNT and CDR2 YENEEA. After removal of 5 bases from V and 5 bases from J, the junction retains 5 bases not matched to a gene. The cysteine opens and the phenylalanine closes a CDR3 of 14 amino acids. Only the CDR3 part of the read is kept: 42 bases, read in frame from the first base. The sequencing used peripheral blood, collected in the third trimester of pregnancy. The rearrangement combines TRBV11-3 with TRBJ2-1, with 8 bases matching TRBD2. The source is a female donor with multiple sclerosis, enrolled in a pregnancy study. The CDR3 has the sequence CASSHGGADNEQFF. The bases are TGTGCCAGCAGCCACGGGGGGGCCGACAATGAGCAGTTCTTC.